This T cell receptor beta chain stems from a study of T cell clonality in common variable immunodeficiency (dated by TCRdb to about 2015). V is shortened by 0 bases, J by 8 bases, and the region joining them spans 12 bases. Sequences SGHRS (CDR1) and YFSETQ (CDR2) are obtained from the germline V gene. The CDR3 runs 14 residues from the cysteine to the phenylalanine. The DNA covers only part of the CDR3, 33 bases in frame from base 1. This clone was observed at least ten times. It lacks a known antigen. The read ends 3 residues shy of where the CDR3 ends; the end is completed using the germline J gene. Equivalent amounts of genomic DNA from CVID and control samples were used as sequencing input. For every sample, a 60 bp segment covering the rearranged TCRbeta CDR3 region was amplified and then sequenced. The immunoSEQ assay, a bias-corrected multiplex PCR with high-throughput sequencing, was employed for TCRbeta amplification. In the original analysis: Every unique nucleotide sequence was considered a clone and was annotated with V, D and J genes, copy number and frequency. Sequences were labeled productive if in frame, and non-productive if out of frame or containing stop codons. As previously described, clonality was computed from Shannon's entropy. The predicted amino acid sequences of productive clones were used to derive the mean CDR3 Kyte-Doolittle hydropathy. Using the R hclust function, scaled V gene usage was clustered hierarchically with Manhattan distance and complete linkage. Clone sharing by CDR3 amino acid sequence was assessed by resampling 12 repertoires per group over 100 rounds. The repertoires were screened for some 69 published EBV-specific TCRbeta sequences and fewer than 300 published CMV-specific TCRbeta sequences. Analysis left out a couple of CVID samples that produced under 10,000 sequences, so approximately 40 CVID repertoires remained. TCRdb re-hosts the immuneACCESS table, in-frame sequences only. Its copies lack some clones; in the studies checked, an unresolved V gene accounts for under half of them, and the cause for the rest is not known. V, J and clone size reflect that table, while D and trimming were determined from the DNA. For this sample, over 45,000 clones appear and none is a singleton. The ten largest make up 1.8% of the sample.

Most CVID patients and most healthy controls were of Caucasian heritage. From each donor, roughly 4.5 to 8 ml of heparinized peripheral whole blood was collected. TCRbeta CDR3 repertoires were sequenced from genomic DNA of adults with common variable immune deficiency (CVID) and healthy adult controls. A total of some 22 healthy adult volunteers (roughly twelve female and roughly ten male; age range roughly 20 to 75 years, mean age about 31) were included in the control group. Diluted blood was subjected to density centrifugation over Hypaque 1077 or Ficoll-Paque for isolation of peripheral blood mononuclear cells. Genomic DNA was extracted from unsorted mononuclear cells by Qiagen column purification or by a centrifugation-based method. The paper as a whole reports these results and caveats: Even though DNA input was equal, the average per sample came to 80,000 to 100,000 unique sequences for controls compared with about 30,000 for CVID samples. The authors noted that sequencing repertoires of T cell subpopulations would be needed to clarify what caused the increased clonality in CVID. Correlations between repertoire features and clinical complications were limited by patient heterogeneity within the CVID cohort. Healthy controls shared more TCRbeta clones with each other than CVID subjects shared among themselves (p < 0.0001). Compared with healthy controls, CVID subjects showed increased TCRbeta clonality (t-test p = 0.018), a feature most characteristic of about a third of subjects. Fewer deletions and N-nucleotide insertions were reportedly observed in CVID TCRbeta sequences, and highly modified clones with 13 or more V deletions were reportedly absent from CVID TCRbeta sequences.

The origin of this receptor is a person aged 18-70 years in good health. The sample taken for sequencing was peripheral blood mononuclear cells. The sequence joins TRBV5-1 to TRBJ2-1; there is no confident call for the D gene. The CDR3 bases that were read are TGCGCCAGCAGCTTGGGTCTAGTATTGGATGAG. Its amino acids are CASSLGLVLDE. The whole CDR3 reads CASSLGLVLDEQFF. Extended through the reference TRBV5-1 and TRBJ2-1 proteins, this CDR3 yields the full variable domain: KAGVTQTPRYLIKTRGQQVTLSCSPISGHRSVSWYQQTPGQGLQFLFEYFSETQRNKGNFPGRFSGRQFSNSRSEMNVSTLELGDSALYLCASSLGLVLDEQFFGPGTRLTVL.